This entry lists 6 T cell receptor beta chains sequenced from one sample in a study of CD8+ T cells in alopecia areata. Noted treatment: oral pan-JAK inhibitor, 5-10 mg twice daily. The sequencing template was cDNA reverse transcribed from extracted RNA. Method: immunoSEQ multiplex PCR; TCRdb's copy keeps in-frame clones and lacks some. The table includes roughly 40,000 clones, over 85% detected once. Specimen: CD8+ T cells sorted from blood, collected at week 24, from a patient treated with tofacitinib. All receptors come from a human donor with alopecia areata.

The chain links TRBV7-2 to TRBJ2-7; D unresolved. In germline, CDR1 is SGHTA, CDR2 FQGNSA. CDR3 length: 14 residues. Trimming cost V 1 base and J 0 bases, with 7 bases left between them. CDR3 nucleotide sequence: TGTGCCAGCAGCTTAGAGCCGGGCTCCTACGAGCAGTACTTC. It encodes CASSLEPGSYEQYF.

The V call is TRBV19, the J call TRBJ2-2; D might be TRBD1 (6 bases). This CDR3 contains 15 residues. Trimming left V 9 bases short and J 5 bases short, with 19 bases between. Germline lookup yields CDR1 LNHDA and CDR2 SQIVND (reference sequence). The CDR3: CASSLSGTQTGELFF. For the CDR3, the DNA is TGTGCCAGCAGCCTATCCGGGACACAGACCGGGGAGCTGTTTTTT.

The gene calls are TRBV29-1 and TRBJ2-3, with a weak D call TRBD1 (6 bases). The length of the CDR3 is 12 residues. The germline gives CDR1 SQVTM, CDR2 ANQGSEA. The V and J ends lost 0 bases and 11 bases respectively, with 12 bases between them. For the CDR3, the DNA is TGCAGCGTTGAAGATCGAGGGGGTGGGCAGTATTTT. This translates into CSVEDRGGGQYF.

The chain uses TRBV11-2 and TRBJ2-3, with 7 positions matching TRBD2. CDR3 length: 15 residues. V shed 5 bases, J shed 6 bases, and the junction held 11 bases outside the gene matches. The germline gives CDR1 SGHAT, CDR2 FQNNGV. CDR3 region: CASSAGASGGDTQYF. CDR3 sequence (DNA): TGTGCCAGCAGCGCCGGGGCTAGCGGAGGGGATACGCAGTATTTT.

The chain couples TRBV30 to TRBJ2-1, with no clear D. Trimming shortened V by 0 bases and J by 4 bases, and 10 bases separated the two germline ends. CDR1 and CDR2 from the germline V gene are GTSNPN and SVGIG (reference sequence). The CDR3 contains 14 residues. CDR3 in DNA: TGTGCCTGGAGTGTGGGGTCGGCATACAATGAGCAGTTCTTC. Translated: CAWSVGSAYNEQFF.

The chain combines TRBV7-9 with TRBJ2-5, with D maybe TRBD1 (6 bases). Deletions cut 5 bases from V and 1 base from J, with 14 bases between. Germline loops: CDR1 SEHNR, CDR2 FQNEAQ (reference sequence). The CDR3 consists of 15 residues. In DNA, the CDR3 is TGTGCCAGCAGCCAAAGCGGACAGAGCCAAGAGACCCAGTACTTC. Translation gives CASSQSGQSQETQYF.